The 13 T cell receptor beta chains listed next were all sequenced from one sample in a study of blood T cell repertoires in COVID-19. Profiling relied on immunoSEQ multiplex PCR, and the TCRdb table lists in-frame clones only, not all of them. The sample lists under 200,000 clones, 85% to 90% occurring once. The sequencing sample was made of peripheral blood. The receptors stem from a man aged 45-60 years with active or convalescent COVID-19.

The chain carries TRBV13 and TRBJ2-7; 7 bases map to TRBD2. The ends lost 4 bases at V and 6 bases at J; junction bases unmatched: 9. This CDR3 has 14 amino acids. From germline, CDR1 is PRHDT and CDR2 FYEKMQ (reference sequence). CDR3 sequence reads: CASSWSGILSEQYF. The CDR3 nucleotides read TGTGCCAGCAGCTGGAGCGGGATACTAAGCGAGCAGTACTTC.

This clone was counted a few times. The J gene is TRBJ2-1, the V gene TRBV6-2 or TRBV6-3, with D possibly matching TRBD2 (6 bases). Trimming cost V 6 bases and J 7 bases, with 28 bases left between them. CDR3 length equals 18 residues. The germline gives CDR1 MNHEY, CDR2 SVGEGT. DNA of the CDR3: TGTGCCAGCAGCCTCCTCGGGGGACCTACGATAAATCGGAATGAGCAGTTCTTC. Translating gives CASSLLGGPTINRNEQFF.

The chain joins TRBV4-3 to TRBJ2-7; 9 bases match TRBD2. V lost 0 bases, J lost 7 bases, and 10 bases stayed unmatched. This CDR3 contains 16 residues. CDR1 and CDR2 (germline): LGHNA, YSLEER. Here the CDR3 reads CASSQERTAGGGEQYF. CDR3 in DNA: TGCGCCAGCAGCCAAGAAAGAACAGCGGGAGGAGGAGAGCAGTACTTC.

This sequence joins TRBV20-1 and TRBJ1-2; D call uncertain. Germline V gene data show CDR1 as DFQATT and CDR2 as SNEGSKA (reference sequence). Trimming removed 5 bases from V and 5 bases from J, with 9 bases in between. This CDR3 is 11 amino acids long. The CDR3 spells CSAESTYGYTF. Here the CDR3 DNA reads TGCAGTGCTGAGAGCACGTATGGCTACACCTTC.

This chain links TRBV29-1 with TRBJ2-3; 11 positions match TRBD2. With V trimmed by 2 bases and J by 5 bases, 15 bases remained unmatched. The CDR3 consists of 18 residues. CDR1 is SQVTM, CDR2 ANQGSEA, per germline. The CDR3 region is CSVEKTSGGRRTRDTQYF. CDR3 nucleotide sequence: TGCAGCGTTGAAAAAACTAGCGGGGGCCGCCGCACTAGAGATACGCAGTATTTT.

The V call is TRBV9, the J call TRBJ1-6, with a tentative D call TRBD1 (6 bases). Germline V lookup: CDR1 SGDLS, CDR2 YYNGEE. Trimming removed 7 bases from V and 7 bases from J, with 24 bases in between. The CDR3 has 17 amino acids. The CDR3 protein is CASGRGGPNPANSPLHF. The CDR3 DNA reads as TGTGCCAGCGGCCGCGGGGGCCCAAACCCGGCCAATTCACCCCTCCACTTT.

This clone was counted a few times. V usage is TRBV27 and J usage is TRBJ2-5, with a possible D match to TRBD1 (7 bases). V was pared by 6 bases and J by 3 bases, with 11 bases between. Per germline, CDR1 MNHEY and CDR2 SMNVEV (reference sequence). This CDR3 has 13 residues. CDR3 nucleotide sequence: TGTGCCAGCAGCCGCGGGACAGAAGAGACCCAGTACTTC. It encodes CASSRGTEETQYF.

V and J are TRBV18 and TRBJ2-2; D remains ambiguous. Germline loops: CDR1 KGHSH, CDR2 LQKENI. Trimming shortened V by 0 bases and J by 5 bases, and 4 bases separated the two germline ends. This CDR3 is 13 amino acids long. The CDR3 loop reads CASSPPATGELFF. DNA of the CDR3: TGTGCCAGCTCACCACCAGCTACCGGGGAGCTGTTTTTT.

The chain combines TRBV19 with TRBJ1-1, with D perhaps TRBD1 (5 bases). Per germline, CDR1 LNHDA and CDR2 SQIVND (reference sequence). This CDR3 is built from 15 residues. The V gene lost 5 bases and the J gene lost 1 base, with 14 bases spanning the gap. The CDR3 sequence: CASSGARGTNTEAFF. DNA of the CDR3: TGTGCCAGTAGTGGGGCGAGAGGAACGAACACTGAAGCTTTCTTT.

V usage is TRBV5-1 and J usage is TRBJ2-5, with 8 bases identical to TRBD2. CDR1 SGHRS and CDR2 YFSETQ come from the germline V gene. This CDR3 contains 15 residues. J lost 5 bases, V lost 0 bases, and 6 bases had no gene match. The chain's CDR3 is CASSLGSGRMETQYF. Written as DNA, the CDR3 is TGCGCCAGCAGCTTGGGGAGCGGGAGAATGGAGACCCAGTACTTC.

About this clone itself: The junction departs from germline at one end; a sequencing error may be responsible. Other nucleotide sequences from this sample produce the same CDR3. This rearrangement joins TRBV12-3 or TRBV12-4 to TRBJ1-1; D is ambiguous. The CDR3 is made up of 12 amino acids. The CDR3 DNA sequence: TGCGCCAGCAGTCGCGGAGGGACTGAAGCTTTCTTT. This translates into CASSRGGTEAFF.

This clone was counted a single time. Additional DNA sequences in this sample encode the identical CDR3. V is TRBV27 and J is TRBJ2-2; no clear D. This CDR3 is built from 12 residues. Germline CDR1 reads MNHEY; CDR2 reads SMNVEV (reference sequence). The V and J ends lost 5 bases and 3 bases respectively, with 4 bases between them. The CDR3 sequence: CASSPYTGELFF. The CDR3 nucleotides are TGTGCCAGCAGTCCATACACCGGGGAGCTGTTTTTT.

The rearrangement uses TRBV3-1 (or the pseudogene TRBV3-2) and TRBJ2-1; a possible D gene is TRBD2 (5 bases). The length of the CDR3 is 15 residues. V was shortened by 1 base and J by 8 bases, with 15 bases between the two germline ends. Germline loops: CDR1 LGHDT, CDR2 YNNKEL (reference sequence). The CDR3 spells CASSQGLPGNYEQFF. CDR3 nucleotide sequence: TGTGCCAGCAGCCAAGGACTACCGGGTAACTATGAGCAGTTCTTC.